A selection of T cell receptor beta chains follows, all from one sample in a study of cytomegalovirus exposure and HLA in healthy donors. The data were produced by immunoSEQ multiplex PCR, yet TCRdb's version contains in-frame clones alone and is incomplete. The table lists under 150,000 clones, over 60% of them singletons. Sequencing input: PBMCs. The source is a woman aged 55-75 years in good health and CMV-seronegative. The CDR3 runs from the conserved cysteine through the conserved F or W. The D gene is left open where the match is weak. Rows give clone size only sometimes, using once, few, many, or a class for an expanded clone.

DNA: TGTGCCAGCAGTTACTCTACAGGGTCGAGCACTGAAGCTTTCTTT
CDR3: CASSYSTGSSTEAFF
V: TRBV6-6
J: TRBJ1-1
D: .
size: few

DNA: TGTGCCAGCAGACCCGACAGGGCAAGCTCCTACGAGCAGTACTTT
CDR3: CASRPDRASSYEQYF
V: TRBV6-1
J: TRBJ2-7
D: TRBD1
size: .

DNA: TGTGCCAGCAGCCTATCGGGACTAGCGGGACCCCTTGGGCAGTATTTT
CDR3: CASSLSGLAGPLGQYF
V: TRBV7-8
J: TRBJ2-3
D: TRBD2
size: .

DNA: TGCGCCAGCAGCTTGGCCGGGAGTAGCGGGGGGTCCTACGAGCAGTACTTC
CDR3: CASSLAGSSGGSYEQYF
V: TRBV5-1
J: TRBJ2-7
D: TRBD2
size: .

DNA: TGTGCCAGCAGTTACGGTTCAGGGTTTGGCTACACCTTC
CDR3: CASSYGSGFGYTF
V: TRBV6-5
J: TRBJ1-2
D: .
size: .

DNA: TGTGCCAGCAGCCTAGGCGGGCCGAATGAAAAACTGTTTTTT
CDR3: CASSLGGPNEKLFF
V: TRBV5-4
J: TRBJ1-4
D: .
size: .

DNA: TGCAGTGCCCCAAAACGGGCGCAGTATTTT
CDR3: CSAPKRAQYF
V: TRBV20-1
J: TRBJ2-3
D: .
size: .

DNA: TGTGCCAGCAGCGTATTAGGACAGGGCTCCACCGGGGAGCTGTTTTTT
CDR3: CASSVLGQGSTGELFF
V: TRBV9
J: TRBJ2-2
D: TRBD1
size: .

DNA: TGTGCCAGCAGCGGGACAGCGGACAACACCGGGGAGCTGTTTTTT
CDR3: CASSGTADNTGELFF
V: TRBV9
J: TRBJ2-2
D: .
size: .

DNA: TGTGCCAGCAGTTACCAGGGGCTAGCATCCGAGCAGTACTTC
CDR3: CASSYQGLASEQYF
V: TRBV6-5
J: TRBJ2-7
D: .
size: .

DNA: TGTGCCAGCAGCCAAGGGGCGGGGGCAGGACACAATGAGCAGTTCTTC
CDR3: CASSQGAGAGHNEQFF
V: TRBV7-3
J: TRBJ2-1
D: .
size: .

DNA: TGCGCCAGCAGTCGAAGGGGGGGCAATTCGGCACAGCCCCAGCATTTT
CDR3: CASSRRGGNSAQPQHF
V: TRBV10-2
J: TRBJ1-5
D: .
size: few

DNA: TGCAGCGTTATGACAGGGCAGAATCAGCCCCAGCATTTT
CDR3: CSVMTGQNQPQHF
V: TRBV29-1
J: TRBJ1-5
D: TRBD1
size: .

DNA: TGTGCCAGCAGCCCCGGACAGATAGAGACCCAGTACTTC
CDR3: CASSPGQIETQYF
V: TRBV6-1
J: TRBJ2-5
D: .
size: .